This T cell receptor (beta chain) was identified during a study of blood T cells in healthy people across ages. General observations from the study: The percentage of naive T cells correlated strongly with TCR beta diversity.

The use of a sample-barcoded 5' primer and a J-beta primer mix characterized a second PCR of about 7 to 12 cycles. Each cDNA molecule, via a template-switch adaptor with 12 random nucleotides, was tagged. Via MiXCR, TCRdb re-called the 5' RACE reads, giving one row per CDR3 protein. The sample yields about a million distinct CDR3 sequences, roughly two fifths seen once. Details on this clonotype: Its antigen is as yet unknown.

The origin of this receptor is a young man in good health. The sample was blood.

As DNA, the CDR3 is TGCAGTGCTGGGGGCAGGGGTTTGACCGGGGAGCTGTTTTTT. Translation: CSAGGRGLTGELFF. The chain is built from TRBV20-1 and TRBJ2-2, with D perhaps matching TRBD1 (6 bases). The CDR3 is made up of 14 amino acids. V shed 5 bases and J shed 5 bases, with 15 bases lying between them. Germline V gene lookup returns CDR1 DFQATT and CDR2 SNEGSKA (reference sequence).